This T cell receptor beta chain was captured by sequencing in a study of T-cell memory formation after mild COVID-19. 5'RACE with constant-segment primers yielded barcoded, UMI-tagged TCR alpha and TCR beta cDNA libraries. TCRdb ran MiXCR on the 5' RACE reads and lists one entry per CDR3 protein. The data show about 620,000 distinct CDR3 sequences, with around 17% seen just once and around 13% held by the top ten. V was pared by 0 bases and J by 7 bases, with 21 bases between. Germline V CDR1 and CDR2: SNHLY, FYNNEI. The CDR3 contains 18 residues. V gene TRBV2 combines with J gene TRBJ2-2, with a weak D call TRBD2 (6 bases). The TCR originated in an adult woman who had mild COVID-19 (a few samples of this study predate the infection). Cell type and time point are not known. The specimen was PBMCs or a T cell subset sorted from them (not recorded which). CDR3 in DNA: TGTGCCAGCAGTGAAGCGGAGGTCTGGAGGGGAGGTATCGGGGAGCTGTTTTTT. Translating it yields CASSEAEVWRGGIGELFF.